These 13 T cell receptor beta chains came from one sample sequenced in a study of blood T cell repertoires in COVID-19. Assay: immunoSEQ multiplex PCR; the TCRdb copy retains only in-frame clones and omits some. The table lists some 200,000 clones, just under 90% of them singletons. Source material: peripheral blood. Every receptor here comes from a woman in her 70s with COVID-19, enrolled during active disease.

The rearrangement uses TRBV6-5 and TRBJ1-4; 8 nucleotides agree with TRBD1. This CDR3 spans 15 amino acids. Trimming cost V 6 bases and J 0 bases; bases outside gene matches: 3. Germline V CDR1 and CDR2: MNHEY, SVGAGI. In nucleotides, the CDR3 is TGTGCCAGCAGACCACAGGGGGCAACTAATGAAAAACTGTTTTTT. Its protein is CASRPQGATNEKLFF.

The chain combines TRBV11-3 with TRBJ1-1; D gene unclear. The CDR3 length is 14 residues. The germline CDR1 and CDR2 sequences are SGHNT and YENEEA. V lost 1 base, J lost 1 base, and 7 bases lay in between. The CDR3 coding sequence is TGTGCCAGCAGCTTAGGGTCAGGGAACACTGAAGCTTTCTTT. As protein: CASSLGSGNTEAFF. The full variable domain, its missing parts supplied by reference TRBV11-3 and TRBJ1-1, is EAGVVQSPRYKIIEKKQPVAFWCNPISGHNTLYWYLQNLGQGPELLIRYENEEAVDDSQLPKDRFSAERLKGVDSTLKIQPAELGDSAVYLCASSLGSGNTEAFFGQGTRLTVV.

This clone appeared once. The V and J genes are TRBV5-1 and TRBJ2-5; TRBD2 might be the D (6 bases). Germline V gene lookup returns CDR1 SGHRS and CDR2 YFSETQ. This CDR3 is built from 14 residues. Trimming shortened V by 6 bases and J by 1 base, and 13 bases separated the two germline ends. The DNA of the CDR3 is TGCGCCAGCAACCCCATCGGGGGCCAAGAGACCCAGTACTTC. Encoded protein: CASNPIGGQETQYF.

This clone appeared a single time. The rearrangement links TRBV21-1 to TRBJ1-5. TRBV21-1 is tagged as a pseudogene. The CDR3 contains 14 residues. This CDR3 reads CASSKSGCNQPQHF. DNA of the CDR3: TGTGCCAGCAGCAAATCGGGATGCAATCAGCCCCAGCATTTT.

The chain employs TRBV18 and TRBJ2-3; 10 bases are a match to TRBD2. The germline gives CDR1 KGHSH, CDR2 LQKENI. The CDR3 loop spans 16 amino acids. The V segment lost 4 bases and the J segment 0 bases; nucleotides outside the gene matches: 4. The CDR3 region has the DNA TGTGCCAGCTCACGATCGACTAGCGGGAGCACAGATACGCAGTATTTT. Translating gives CASSRSTSGSTDTQYF.

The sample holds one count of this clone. CDR3 DNA: TGTGCCAGCAGCCCCCCCACTAGCGGTATGGGGCAGTACTTC. This gives the protein CASSPPTSGMGQYF. The V and J genes are TRBV7-9 and TRBJ2-7; the match to TRBD2 covers 8 bases. J gave up 9 bases and V 5 bases, and 12 bases lay outside the gene matches. This CDR3 has 14 amino acids. Germline V gene data show CDR1 as SEHNR and CDR2 as FQNEAQ (reference sequence).

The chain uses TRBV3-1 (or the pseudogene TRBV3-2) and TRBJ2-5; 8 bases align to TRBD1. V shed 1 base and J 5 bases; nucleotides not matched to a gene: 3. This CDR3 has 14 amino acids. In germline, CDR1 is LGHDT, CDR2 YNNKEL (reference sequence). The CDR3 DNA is TGTGCCAGCAGCCAAGGCACAGGGGGGGAGACCCAGTACTTC. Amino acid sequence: CASSQGTGGETQYF.

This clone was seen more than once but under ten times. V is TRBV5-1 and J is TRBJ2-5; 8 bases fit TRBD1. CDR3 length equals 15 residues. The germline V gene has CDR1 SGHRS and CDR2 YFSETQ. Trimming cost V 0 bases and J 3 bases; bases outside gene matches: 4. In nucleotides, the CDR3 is TGCGCCAGCAGCTTGGATCAGGGGGCGAAAGAGACCCAGTACTTC. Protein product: CASSLDQGAKETQYF.

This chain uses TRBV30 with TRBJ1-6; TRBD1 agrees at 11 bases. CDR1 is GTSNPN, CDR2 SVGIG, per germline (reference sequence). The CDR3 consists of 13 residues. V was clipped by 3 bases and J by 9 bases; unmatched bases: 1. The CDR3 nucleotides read TGTGCCTGGAGCGGGACAGGGGGTTCACCCCTCCACTTT. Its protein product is CAWSGTGGSPLHF.

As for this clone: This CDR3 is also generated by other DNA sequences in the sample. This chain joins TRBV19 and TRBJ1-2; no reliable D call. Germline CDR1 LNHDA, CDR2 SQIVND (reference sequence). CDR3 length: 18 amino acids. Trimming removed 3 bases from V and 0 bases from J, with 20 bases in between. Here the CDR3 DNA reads TGTGCCAGTAGTATCGGTTATGGTTTGAACGCTGCTAACTATGGCTACACCTTC. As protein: CASSIGYGLNAANYGYTF. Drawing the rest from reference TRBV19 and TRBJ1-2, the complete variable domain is DGGITQSPKYLFRKEGQNVTLSCEQNLNHDAMYWYRQDPGQGLRLIYYSQIVNDFQKGDIAEGYSVSREKKESFPLTVTSAQKNPTAFYLCASSIGYGLNAANYGYTFGSGTRLTVV.

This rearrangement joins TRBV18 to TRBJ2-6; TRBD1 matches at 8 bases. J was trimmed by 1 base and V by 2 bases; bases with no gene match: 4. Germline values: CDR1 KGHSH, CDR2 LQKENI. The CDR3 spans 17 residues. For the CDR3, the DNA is TGTGCCAGCTCACCATCAGGGGGCGCTTCTGGGGCCAACGTCCTGACTTTC. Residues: CASSPSGGASGANVLTF.

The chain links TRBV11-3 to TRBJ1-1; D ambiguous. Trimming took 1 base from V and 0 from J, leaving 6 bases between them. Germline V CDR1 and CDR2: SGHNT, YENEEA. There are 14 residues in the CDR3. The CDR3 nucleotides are TGTGCCAGCAGCTTAGCAGGATTGAACACTGAAGCTTTCTTT. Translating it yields CASSLAGLNTEAFF.

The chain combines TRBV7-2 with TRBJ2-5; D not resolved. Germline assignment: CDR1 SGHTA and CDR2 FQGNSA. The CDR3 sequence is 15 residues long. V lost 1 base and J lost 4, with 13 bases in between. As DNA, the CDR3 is TGTGCCAGCAGCTTAGGTCCAGGAATCGGAGAGACCCAGTACTTC. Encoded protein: CASSLGPGIGETQYF.